This T cell receptor (beta chain) was sequenced for a study of cytomegalovirus exposure and HLA in healthy donors. Study-wide points: A later analysis appeared to link common viral pathogens to several of the most significant clusters. In a later analysis, at a false discovery rate of 0.05, roughly 17,000 TCR beta sequences matched HLA alleles. Some V segments, including TRBV6-2 and TRBV6-3, were excluded as indistinguishable. According to reports, the classifier identified cytomegalovirus status with high specificity and sensitivity.

Worth noting for this clone: What it binds is unknown.

V gave up 4 bases and J gave up 4 bases, with 7 bases separating them. Germline V gene sequence: CDR1 GTSNPN, CDR2 SVGIG (reference sequence). The CDR3 extends over 11 amino acids. In the PCR, 60 Vbeta and 13 Jbeta primers were used. The repertoire was sequenced with immunoSEQ multiplex PCR; TCRdb's copy has only in-frame clones and lacks some. The table includes roughly 13,000 clones, about 60% detected once. The sequenced material came from PBMCs. The TCR was taken from a woman in her fifties or sixties in good health and CMV-seropositive. J is TRBJ1-1 and V is TRBV30; maybe TRBD1 (6 bases). Here the CDR3 reads CAWNRVTEAFF. In DNA form, the CDR3 reads TGTGCCTGGAACAGGGTCACTGAAGCTTTCTTT.